This passage covers 8 T cell receptor beta chains from one sample sequenced in a study of Graves' ophthalmopathy and Graves' hyperthyroidism. RNA transcripts provided the template for amplifying TCR beta CDR3 regions. Second-round multiplex PCR came after a first-round RT-PCR that employed HTBI primers. From the multiplex PCR reads, TCRdb called clonotypes with MiXCR, one entry per CDR3 protein. The table has 600,000 to 700,000 distinct CDR3 sequences, roughly 39% seen once. The sample comprised peripheral blood. The receptors were sampled from an adult man with Graves' ophthalmopathy.

In the case of this clonotype: A much larger clone lies one base from this, so it may be a read error. The chain is built from TRBV12-3 or TRBV12-4 and TRBJ1-4; the D gene is possibly TRBD1 (5 bases). This CDR3 has 14 residues. The CDR3 bases are TGTGCCATCAGTTTGGCAGGGAGCAGTGAAAAACTGTTTTTT. Translation: CAISLAGSSEKLFF.

This sequence joins TRBV24-1 and TRBJ2-1; 10 bases line up with TRBD2. Germline V gives CDR1 KGHDR, CDR2 SFDVKD. The V and J ends lost 5 bases and 12 bases, in that order; junction bases with no gene match: 6. This CDR3 region has 13 residues. The CDR3: CATSAAGLALQFF. The CDR3 nucleotides are TGTGCCACCAGTGCTGCGGGACTAGCGTTGCAGTTCTTC.

This clonotype was detected ten times or more. This chain joins TRBV7-6 and TRBJ2-5; 7 bases fit TRBD2. This CDR3 has 15 amino acids. The V gene end was trimmed by 6 bases and the J gene end by 5 bases; junction bases not matched to a gene: 12. Germline V gene data show CDR1 as SGHVS and CDR2 as FNYEAQ. The CDR3 here is CASSFLLGLGETQYF. Here the CDR3 DNA reads TGTGCCAGCAGTTTCCTTCTTGGACTAGGGGAGACCCAGTACTTC.

This clonotype was seen many times. V gene TRBV20-1 combines with J gene TRBJ1-6; D is ambiguous. Trimming left V 0 bases short and J 8 bases short, with 11 bases between. This CDR3 has 14 amino acids. CDR1 is DFQATT and CDR2 is SNEGSKA in the germline V gene (reference sequence). CDR3 region: CSARDVLVDSPLHF. CDR3 in DNA: TGCAGTGCTAGAGATGTGTTGGTAGATTCACCCCTCCACTTT.

About this clonotype itself: Just one base apart from a much larger clone, this may be a read error. Written as DNA, the CDR3 is TGTGCCAGCAGCCAAAGGGCAGGGGGGGACTCCTACGAGCAGTACTTC. It specifies CASSQRAGGDSYEQYF. The chain joins TRBV4-2 to TRBJ2-7, with D perhaps matching TRBD1 or TRBD2 (7 bases each). The CDR3 has 16 residues. V gave up 2 bases and J gave up 0 bases, with 14 bases separating them. Germline loops: CDR1 LGHNA, CDR2 YNFKEQ.

This clonotype was counted ten times or more. This rearrangement joins TRBV2 to TRBJ1-5, with D possibly TRBD1 on 5 matching bases. The germline V and J ends were trimmed by 7 bases and 6 bases, with 22 bases remaining between them. This CDR3 comprises 16 residues. CDR1 SNHLY and CDR2 FYNNEI come from the germline V gene. CDR3 DNA: TGTGCCAGCACCCAGGGTCTTGTCCTTTTTGGTCAGCCCCAGCATTTT. Encoded protein: CASTQGLVLFGQPQHF.

About this clonotype itself: A much larger clone lies one base from this, so it may be a read error. The chain joins TRBV7-9 to TRBJ2-5; tentatively, D is TRBD2 (5 bases). V dropped 2 bases and J dropped 1 base, with 8 bases sitting between them. The germline gives CDR1 SEHNR, CDR2 FQNEAQ (reference sequence). This CDR3 has 14 amino acids. CDR3 in amino acids: CASSLCGFQETQYF. The CDR3 nucleotides read TGTGCCAGCAGCTTATGCGGGTTCCAAGAGACCCAGTACTTC.

As regards this clonotype: A read error may be the cause here, since a much bigger clone is one base away. The chain couples TRBV25-1 to TRBJ2-5, with a tentative D call TRBD1 (5 bases). The CDR3 runs to 14 residues. Germline V CDR1 and CDR2: MGHDK, SYGVNS. CDR3 DNA: TGTGCCATCAGTCGGACACAGTACCAAGAGACCCAGTACTTC. Protein sequence: CAISRTQYQETQYF.